Presented here are 31 T cell receptor beta chains from one specimen sequenced in a study of identical twins. TCRdb used MiXCR to reprocess the 5' RACE reads, holding one entry per CDR3 protein. This sample has roughly 350,000 distinct CDR3 sequences, with 7% to 9.5% found just once. Sequencing used naive T cells sorted from blood. These receptors came from a woman aged 50 to 60 in good health.

This clonotype occurred a few times. CDR3 residues: CATQAGGSNEQFF. The DNA for the CDR3 is TGTGCCACCCAAGCCGGAGGAAGCAATGAGCAGTTCTTC. The genes are TRBV6-5 and TRBJ2-1, with a possible D match to TRBD2 (5 bases). Trimming shortened V by 10 bases and J by 6 bases, and 16 bases separated the two germline ends. This CDR3 contains 13 residues. Per the germline V gene, CDR1 is MNHEY and CDR2 is SVGAGI.

The V and J genes are TRBV20-1 and TRBJ2-1; 7 nucleotides agree with TRBD2. Losses at the gene ends were 0 bases for V and 0 bases for J; bases not matched to a gene: 8. Germline V gene lookup returns CDR1 DFQATT and CDR2 SNEGSKA (reference sequence). The CDR3 loop spans 17 amino acids. The CDR3 loop is CSARDYQRGSSYNEQFF. DNA of the CDR3: TGCAGTGCTAGAGATTATCAGCGGGGCAGCTCCTACAATGAGCAGTTCTTC.

V gene TRBV4-1 combines with J gene TRBJ2-2; D may be TRBD2 (7 bases). The CDR3 sequence is 16 residues long. Germline V gene sequence: CDR1 MGHRA, CDR2 YSYEKL. Deletions cut 5 bases from V and 5 bases from J, with 18 bases between. DNA for the CDR3: TGCGCCAGCAGCTACGAGGGGGGGGCGCGAACCGGGGAGCTGTTTTTT. Amino acid sequence: CASSYEGGARTGELFF.

This clonotype was counted ten times or more. This sequence joins TRBV9 and TRBJ2-5; 11 bases fit TRBD2. The J segment lost 1 base and the V segment lost 4 bases, leaving 3 bases of the junction unmatched. Germline V gene lookup returns CDR1 SGDLS and CDR2 YYNGEE. The CDR3 length is 15 residues. Written as DNA, the CDR3 is TGTGCCAGCAGCCTAGGGACTAGCGGCCAAGAGACCCAGTACTTC. Translated, it gives CASSLGTSGQETQYF.

The gene calls are TRBV12-3 or TRBV12-4 and TRBJ2-1, with D perhaps being TRBD1 or TRBD2 (10 bases each). CDR3 size: 19 residues. Trimming shortened V by 5 bases and J by 3 bases, and 26 bases separated the two germline ends. The CDR3 region is CASSPDRGRSGRHYNEQFF. Here the CDR3 DNA reads TGTGCCAGCAGTCCTGACAGGGGGCGTAGCGGGAGGCACTACAATGAGCAGTTCTTC.

The chain has TRBV30 and TRBJ2-7, with D perhaps matching TRBD1 (5 bases). The germline V gene has CDR1 GTSNPN and CDR2 SVGIG (reference sequence). The CDR3 is 15 amino acids. Deletions cut 3 bases from V and 0 bases from J, with 15 bases between. CDR3 region: CAWSHTDRSSYEQYF. DNA of the CDR3: TGTGCCTGGAGCCACACTGACAGAAGCTCCTACGAGCAGTACTTC.

This clonotype appeared many times. The CDR3 region is CASSLAALAGVYNEQFF. The DNA of the CDR3 is TGTGCCAGCAGTTTAGCGGCACTAGCGGGAGTCTACAATGAGCAGTTCTTC. The chain recombines TRBV27 with TRBJ2-1; TRBD2 matches 11 bases. Germline CDR1 and CDR2: MNHEY and SMNVEV (reference sequence). Trimming at V came to 2 bases and at J to 3 bases, leaving 6 bases not matched to a gene. The CDR3 is 17 residues long.

This sequence joins TRBV11-2 and TRBJ2-2; 11 bases are a match to TRBD1. The trim removed 5 bases at V and 9 bases at J, leaving 8 bases unmatched. Looked up from germline, CDR1 is SGHAT and CDR2 is FQNNGV. CDR3 length equals 15 residues. CDR3 sequence reads: CASSPVGQGARELFF. The CDR3 DNA is TGTGCCAGCAGCCCCGTCGGACAGGGGGCCCGGGAGCTGTTTTTT.

This clonotype was observed many times. The gene calls are TRBV7-9 and TRBJ2-2; D is perhaps TRBD1 (5 bases). Germline V gene lookup returns CDR1 SEHNR and CDR2 FQNEAQ (reference sequence). This CDR3 spans 14 amino acids. Trimming removed 5 bases at V and 4 bases at J, with 11 bases between. CDR3 region: CASSHFDSTGELFF. For the CDR3, the DNA is TGTGCCAGCAGCCACTTCGACAGCACCGGGGAGCTGTTTTTT.

This clonotype was counted only a few times. The chain's CDR3 is CASSYNGPQETQYF. DNA for the CDR3: TGTGCCAGCAGTTACAACGGGCCCCAAGAGACCCAGTACTTC. The chain has TRBV6-5 and TRBJ2-5; D call uncertain. The CDR3 totals 14 residues. V lost 2 bases and J 1 base, leaving 8 bases between the germline ends. The germline V gene has CDR1 MNHEY and CDR2 SVGAGI.

This clonotype showed up many times. The J gene is TRBJ2-1, the V gene TRBV5-1; no clear D. This CDR3 is built from 15 residues. The germline V gene has CDR1 SGHRS and CDR2 YFSETQ. V lost 4 bases and J 3 bases, leaving 14 bases between the germline ends. In DNA form, the CDR3 reads TGCGCCAGCAGCCCCGCAGCCCTCCGCTACAATGAGCAGTTCTTC. Its translation is CASSPAALRYNEQFF.

This clonotype was observed a few times. The chain employs TRBV5-5 and TRBJ2-1; TRBD2 agrees at 8 bases. Germline V gene lookup returns CDR1 SGHKS and CDR2 YYEKEE (reference sequence). The CDR3 runs to 15 residues. Unmatched junction bases numbered 8, after V lost 4 bases and J lost 5 bases. CDR3: CASSPIAGIHNEQFF. The DNA for the CDR3 is TGTGCCAGCAGCCCAATAGCGGGGATTCACAATGAGCAGTTCTTC.

This clonotype was seen more than once but under ten times. The chain couples TRBV7-8 to TRBJ2-1; perhaps TRBD2 as D (6 bases). Germline V gene data show CDR1 as SGHVS and CDR2 as FQNEAQ. The ends were cut back, 1 base at V and 1 base at J, with 11 bases in the middle. The CDR3 is made up of 16 amino acids. CDR3 bases: TGTGCCAGCAGCTTAGTTGCCGGGAGATCCTACAATGAGCAGTTCTTC. This encodes CASSLVAGRSYNEQFF.

This clonotype was recorded at least ten times. V gene TRBV20-1 combines with J gene TRBJ1-6; D gene unclear. CDR1 is DFQATT and CDR2 is SNEGSKA in the germline V gene (reference sequence). V was shortened by 0 bases and J by 0 bases, with 9 bases between the two germline ends. This CDR3 is built from 16 residues. CDR3: CSARDRRVSYNSPLHF. In DNA form, the CDR3 reads TGCAGTGCTAGAGATCGGAGGGTCTCCTATAATTCACCCCTCCACTTT.

At least ten counts were recorded for this clonotype. The rearrangement links TRBV6-2 or TRBV6-3 to TRBJ2-1, with D perhaps TRBD1 or TRBD2 (5 bases each). Trimming cost V 6 bases and J 7 bases, with 16 bases left between them. CDR1 and CDR2 from the germline V gene are MNHEY and SVGEGT. The CDR3 is 14 residues long. The CDR3 bases are TGTGCCAGCAGGGCCGGGACGCCCTGGAATGAGCAGTTCTTC. Its protein is CASRAGTPWNEQFF.

This clonotype has a handful of counts. The chain has TRBV20-1 and TRBJ2-7, with no clear D. Deletions cut 0 bases from V and 6 bases from J, with 3 bases between. CDR1 is DFQATT, CDR2 SNEGSKA, per germline (reference sequence). The CDR3 totals 10 residues. The CDR3 protein is CSARDGEQYF. In DNA, the CDR3 is TGCAGTGCTAGAGATGGCGAGCAGTACTTC.

There are a few counts of this clonotype. The gene calls are TRBV28 and TRBJ1-5, with 8 bases aligning to TRBD1. The CDR3 runs to 15 residues. CDR1 and CDR2 (germline): MDHEN, SYDVKM. V was pared by 6 bases and J by 7 bases, with 11 bases of the junction left unmatched. This chain's CDR3 is CASSPMTGAGQPQHF. DNA of the CDR3: TGTGCCAGCAGCCCGATGACAGGGGCCGGGCAGCCCCAGCATTTT.

The V and J genes are TRBV6-2 or TRBV6-3 and TRBJ1-1; D gene unclear. This CDR3 is built from 11 residues. The V gene's germline CDR1 is MNHEY and CDR2 SVGEGT. V was clipped by 8 bases and J by 3 bases, with 7 bases between them. In nucleotides, the CDR3 is TGTGCCAGCCTCGCCCACACTGAAGCTTTCTTT. Protein: CASLAHTEAFF.

At least ten counts were recorded for this clonotype. The rearrangement joins TRBV5-1 to TRBJ2-4; 12 nucleotides align to TRBD1. Trimming cost V 5 bases and J 0 bases; bases outside gene matches: 12. This CDR3 has 19 residues. The germline V gene has CDR1 SGHRS and CDR2 YFSETQ. The DNA of the CDR3 is TGCGCCAGCAGACCCGGGACAGGGGGCGCGCAGGTAGCCAAAAACATTCAGTACTTC. Its translation: CASRPGTGGAQVAKNIQYF.

This chain uses TRBV6-1 with TRBJ2-7, with D hard to call. This CDR3 region has 13 residues. Trimming cost V 6 bases and J 6 bases, with 15 bases left between them. Per germline, CDR1 MNHNS and CDR2 SASEGT. The CDR3 DNA sequence: TGTGCCAGCAGCGCGTCGGCTAGTAGCGAGCAGTACTTC. Translated, it gives CASSASASSEQYF.

At least ten counts were recorded for this clonotype. The rearrangement links TRBV4-1 to TRBJ2-2; D is perhaps TRBD1 or TRBD2 (5 bases each). The germline V gene has CDR1 MGHRA and CDR2 YSYEKL. This CDR3 region has 16 residues. Trimming removed 1 base from V and 7 bases from J, with 16 bases in between. CDR3 DNA sequence: TGCGCCAGCAGCCAAGCGGCCGTCGGGACGGGCGGGGAGCTGTTTTTT. Translation gives CASSQAAVGTGGELFF.

This clonotype has a handful of counts. The rearrangement links TRBV29-1 to TRBJ2-2, with D unclear. Trimming pared 7 bases from V and 4 bases from J, leaving 10 bases between. CDR1 SQVTM and CDR2 ANQGSEA come from the germline V gene. This CDR3 has 12 residues. The CDR3 DNA is TGCAGCGGGACCGAGGTCACCGGGGAGCTGTTTTTT. This sequence encodes CSGTEVTGELFF.

This sequence joins TRBV20-1 and TRBJ2-1, with 7 bases aligning to TRBD2. Per germline, CDR1 DFQATT and CDR2 SNEGSKA (reference sequence). This CDR3 has 15 residues. The V gene end was trimmed by 0 bases and the J gene end by 7 bases; junction bases not matched to a gene: 9. CDR3 in DNA: TGCAGTGCTAGAGATTGGGGCGGGAGAAGGAATGAGCAGTTCTTC. It encodes CSARDWGGRRNEQFF.

V usage is TRBV12-3 or TRBV12-4 and J usage is TRBJ2-7; D not resolved. The V end lost 1 base, the J end lost 0 bases, and 13 bases lay between the germline ends. The CDR3 contains 16 residues. In nucleotides, the CDR3 is TGTGCCAGCAGTTTAGGAGAGTATGAGAGCTCCTACGAGCAGTACTTC. Amino acids: CASSLGEYESSYEQYF.

This clonotype has ten or more counts. The chain couples TRBV3-1 to TRBJ2-2; unclear D gene. The CDR3 covers 13 residues. Looked up from germline, CDR1 is LGHDT and CDR2 is YNNKEL (reference sequence). The ends were cut back, 1 base at V and 5 bases at J, with 5 bases in the middle. The CDR3, as DNA: TGTGCCAGCAGCCAAGCCGGAACCGGGGAGCTGTTTTTT. Amino acid sequence: CASSQAGTGELFF.

This chain connects TRBV5-1 to TRBJ1-5; unclear D gene. CDR1 and CDR2 from the germline V gene are SGHRS and YFSETQ. The CDR3 sequence is 14 residues long. With 0 bases removed from V and 5 bases from J, the gap between germline ends came to 9 bases. In nucleotides, the CDR3 is TGCGCCAGCAGCTTGGCCCCCGGGGATCAGCCCCAGCATTTT. Its translation is CASSLAPGDQPQHF.

The chain uses TRBV4-1 and TRBJ2-6; D is unresolved. Trimming took 4 bases from V and 4 from J, leaving 11 bases between them. This CDR3 has 15 amino acids. CDR1 MGHRA and CDR2 YSYEKL come from the germline V gene. The CDR3 bases are TGCGCCAGCAGCCCGGCAGTGCCCGGGGCCAACGTCCTGACTTTC. Translated, it gives CASSPAVPGANVLTF.

The sample holds many counts of this clonotype. The rearrangement uses TRBV29-1 and TRBJ2-2; no firm D call. The germline CDR1 and CDR2 sequences are SQVTM and ANQGSEA. The CDR3 contains 13 residues. V dropped 4 bases and J dropped 2 bases, with 8 bases sitting between them. In nucleotides, the CDR3 is TGCAGCGTTGCCACGGTTAACACCGGGGAGCTGTTTTTT. As protein: CSVATVNTGELFF.

Written as DNA, the CDR3 is TGTGCCACCGGTGGTCTTCCGGGACTAGCGGGAGGGGCAGGCACCGGGGAGCTGTTTTTT. Its protein is CATGGLPGLAGGAGTGELFF. V and J are TRBV24-1 and TRBJ2-2; 16 bases line up with TRBD2. CDR1 is KGHDR, CDR2 SFDVKD, per germline. The CDR3 spans 20 residues. Losses at the gene ends were 9 bases for V and 4 bases for J; bases not matched to a gene: 16.

CDR3 bases: TGTGCCATCAGTGATTTGGTCGACTCCTACGAAACTGAAGCTTTCTTT. Translation gives CAISDLVDSYETEAFF. The J gene is TRBJ1-1, the V gene TRBV10-3; D is undetermined. V dropped 3 bases and J dropped 5 bases, with 19 bases sitting between them. Per germline, CDR1 ENHRY and CDR2 SYGVKD. The CDR3 is 16 residues long.

CDR3 DNA: TGTGCCAGCAGCCAAGTAGCGGGAACAGATACGCAGTATTTT. This codes for CASSQVAGTDTQYF. V usage is TRBV3-1 and J usage is TRBJ2-3; TRBD2 matches at 8 bases. After removal of 1 base from V and 3 bases from J, the junction contained 0 bases not matched to a gene. CDR3 size: 14 residues. CDR1 and CDR2 from the germline V gene are LGHDT and YNNKEL (reference sequence).